These 29 T cell receptor beta chains were all obtained from the same sample, sequenced in a study of beta chain features in type 1 diabetes. Findings and limits, study-wide: Shortening of TCRB CDR3s, moderate but significant, appeared in all four CD4+ subsets of Type 1 diabetes patients.

The isolated RNA, all of it, was reverse transcribed, so expressed TCRB transcripts were what got sequenced. Measured with immunoSEQ multiplex PCR; TCRdb has only the in-frame clones, and not every one. Found here are about 400,000 clones, about 12% of them singletons; the top ten hold roughly 0.0097%. Their antigen targets remain unknown. The source material was naive CD4+ T cells from blood. The receptors were sampled from a young woman with type 1 diabetes.

The genes are TRBV5-1 and TRBJ2-5, with D unclear. Germline V lookup: CDR1 SGHRS, CDR2 YFSETQ. Between the trimmed V and J ends, which lost 0 bases and 1 base, there was a span of 7 bases. This CDR3 comprises 14 residues. The chain's CDR3 is CASSLARLQETQYF. CDR3 nucleotide sequence: TGCGCCAGCAGCTTGGCGAGGCTCCAAGAGACCCAGTACTTC.

This clone has only a few counts. This chain links TRBV9 with TRBJ1-4; the D gene is possibly TRBD1 (6 bases). This CDR3 has 16 amino acids. V gave up 0 bases and J gave up 3 bases, with 12 bases separating them. CDR1 SGDLS and CDR2 YYNGEE come from the germline V gene. The chain's CDR3 is CASSVGVGAPNEKLFF. Written as DNA, the CDR3 is TGTGCCAGCAGCGTAGGAGTGGGGGCACCTAATGAAAAACTGTTTTTT.

This clone has more than one count but fewer than ten. V gene TRBV6-6 combines with J gene TRBJ1-2, with D possibly matching TRBD1 (6 bases). This CDR3 has 12 residues. CDR1 MNHNY and CDR2 SVGAGI come from the germline V gene (reference sequence). With 5 bases removed from V and 4 bases from J, the gap between germline ends came to 8 bases. Here the CDR3 reads CASSTGPYGYTF. The CDR3 DNA is TGTGCCAGCAGTACAGGGCCCTATGGCTACACCTTC.

This clone was counted a few times. The rearrangement uses TRBV9 and TRBJ2-2, with 7 nucleotides matching TRBD1. V shed 4 bases, J shed 5 bases, and the junction held 5 bases outside the gene matches. Germline CDR1 is SGDLS and CDR2 is YYNGEE. CDR3 length: 14 amino acids. CDR3 sequence (DNA): TGTGCCAGCAGCCGACAGACAGGGACCGGGGAGCTGTTTTTT. As protein: CASSRQTGTGELFF. The entire variable domain, with the rest obtained from reference TRBV9 and TRBJ2-2, is as follows: DSGVTQTPKHLITATGQRVTLRCSPRSGDLSVYWYQQSLDQGLQFLIQYYNGEERAKGNILERFSAQQFPDLHSELNLSSLELGDSALYFCASSRQTGTGELFFGEGSRLTVL.

This clone was counted between two and nine times. The gene calls are TRBV18 and TRBJ2-5; a weak D match, TRBD2 (5 bases). Trimming stripped 4 bases from V and 2 bases from J, with 17 bases between. The CDR3 consists of 16 residues. The V gene's germline CDR1 is KGHSH and CDR2 LQKENI. In nucleotides, the CDR3 is TGTGCCAGCTCACAGTTGCCTCGGGGAATACAAGAGACCCAGTACTTC. Translating it yields CASSQLPRGIQETQYF.

This clone was found a few times. The CDR3 region is CASSRGGRADTQYF. DNA of the CDR3: TGTGCCAGCAGCCGGGGGGGCCGGGCAGATACGCAGTATTTT. The rearrangement uses TRBV7-2 and TRBJ2-3; 8 positions agree with TRBD2. V gave up 5 bases and J gave up 4 bases; unmatched junction bases: 5. The CDR3 has 14 amino acids. Germline loops: CDR1 SGHTA, CDR2 FQGNSA.

This chain joins TRBV28 and TRBJ1-4; the match to TRBD1 covers 7 bases. V was pared by 6 bases and J by 6 bases, with 10 bases of the junction left unmatched. The CDR3 totals 15 residues. Germline loops: CDR1 MDHEN, CDR2 SYDVKM. CDR3 in DNA: TGTGCCAGCAGGCCCGGGACAGCACTGGATGAAAAACTGTTTTTT. Its protein is CASRPGTALDEKLFF.

The J gene is TRBJ2-3, the V gene TRBV21-1; no check of the table's D call, TRBD2, against the DNA was made. TRBV21-1 is an annotated pseudogene. The CDR3 totals 14 residues. CDR3: CASSNAAWRDTQYF. The CDR3 DNA follows: TGTGCCAGCAGCAACGCGGCCTGGCGGGATACGCAGTATTTT.

The chain joins TRBV28 to TRBJ2-4; no definite D call. Between the trimmed V and J ends, which lost 3 bases and 8 bases, there was a span of 5 bases. This CDR3 spans 11 amino acids. In germline, CDR1 is MDHEN, CDR2 SYDVKM. The CDR3 region is CASSLADIQYF. CDR3 sequence (DNA): TGTGCCAGCAGTTTGGCAGACATTCAGTACTTC.

J is TRBJ1-1 and V is TRBV13; D is undetermined. Germline CDR1 reads PRHDT; CDR2 reads FYEKMQ (reference sequence). Trimming cost V 1 base and J 6 bases, with 9 bases left between them. This CDR3 spans 13 amino acids. The CDR3 is CASSLAGGSEAFF. In nucleotides, the CDR3 is TGTGCCAGCAGCTTAGCAGGAGGGTCTGAAGCTTTCTTT.

V usage is TRBV14 and J usage is TRBJ2-1, with 8 bases aligning to TRBD2. V was pared by 1 base and J by 12 bases, with 8 bases of the junction left unmatched. This CDR3 comprises 14 residues. Looked up from germline, CDR1 is SGHDN and CDR2 is FVKESK. CDR3 in amino acids: CASSQGVMGTRQFF. CDR3 DNA sequence: TGTGCCAGCAGCCAAGGGGTAATGGGGACTAGGCAGTTCTTC.

This chain links TRBV7-2 with TRBJ1-2, with D hard to call. The V end lost 2 bases, the J end lost 3 bases, and 7 bases lay between the germline ends. This CDR3 has 13 residues. Per germline, CDR1 SGHTA and CDR2 FQGNSA. The CDR3, as DNA: TGTGCCAGCAGCTTACGGCAGGACTATGGCTACACCTTC. It is translated as CASSLRQDYGYTF.

This clone was found a few times. The chain has TRBV7-6 and TRBJ1-3; 8 bases align to TRBD1. Germline V gives CDR1 SGHVS, CDR2 FNYEAQ. The CDR3 extends over 17 amino acids. Trimming cost V 5 bases and J 2 bases; bases outside gene matches: 11. CDR3 in amino acids: CASSLLGQGAAGNTIYF. CDR3 in DNA: TGTGCCAGCAGCCTTCTAGGACAGGGTGCCGCTGGAAACACCATATATTTT.

A few counts support this clone. The germline gene is not matched at one end of the junction; a read error may be the cause. This chain joins TRBV9 and TRBJ2-1; no firm D call. Germline lookup yields CDR1 SGDLS and CDR2 YYNGEE. The CDR3 totals 14 residues. The CDR3: CVSSPLTAVHEQFF. The CDR3 DNA reads TGTGTCAGCAGCCCCCTGACCGCGGTCCATGAGCAGTTCTTC.

This chain uses TRBV25-1 with TRBJ2-4, with D maybe TRBD2 (6 bases). The germline V gene encodes CDR1 MGHDK and CDR2 SYGVNS. This CDR3 has 14 residues. Trimming stripped 6 bases from V and 6 bases from J, with 15 bases between. The chain's CDR3 is CASSPPGRRNIQYF. CDR3 coding DNA: TGTGCCAGCAGCCCCCCAGGGAGGAGAAACATTCAGTACTTC.

A few counts support this clone. The V call is TRBV4-1, the J call TRBJ2-7, with 11 bases identical to TRBD1. There are 16 residues in the CDR3. Unmatched junction bases numbered 7, after V lost 4 bases and J lost 2 bases. The germline V gene encodes CDR1 MGHRA and CDR2 YSYEKL. The CDR3 here is CASSRGTGGTTYEQYF. The CDR3 nucleotides read TGCGCCAGCAGCCGAGGGACAGGGGGTACGACCTACGAGCAGTACTTC.

Notes on this clone: Other DNA sequences in the same sample also yield this CDR3. V is TRBV4-3 and J is TRBJ2-1, with 8 positions matching TRBD2. The CDR3 covers 14 residues. The germline gives CDR1 LGHNA, CDR2 YSLEER. V gave up 0 bases and J gave up 6 bases; unmatched junction bases: 1. CDR3 nucleotide sequence: TGCGCCAGCAGCCAAGATGCGGGGGGCAATGAGCAGTTCTTC. The encoded protein is CASSQDAGGNEQFF.

The CDR3 is CASSPPSSYNEQFF. CDR3 nucleotides: TGTGCCAGCAGTCCACCTAGCTCCTACAATGAGCAGTTCTTC. The chain recombines TRBV14 with TRBJ2-1; D gene unclear. V was trimmed by 6 bases and J by 0 bases, leaving 9 bases between them. Germline assignment: CDR1 SGHDN and CDR2 FVKESK. The CDR3 loop spans 14 amino acids.

This clone was observed a few times. The chain joins TRBV7-9 to TRBJ2-3; 8 bases line up with TRBD2. V was pared by 5 bases and J by 6 bases, with 13 bases of the junction left unmatched. There are 16 residues in the CDR3. Germline CDR1 reads SEHNR; CDR2 reads FQNEAQ (reference sequence). The CDR3 loop reads CASSPEAGLVADTQYF. Written as DNA, the CDR3 is TGTGCCAGCAGCCCAGAAGCGGGACTAGTTGCCGATACGCAGTATTTT.

There are a few counts of this clone. The V call is TRBV20-1, the J call TRBJ2-7, with D maybe TRBD2 (6 bases). V lost 5 bases to trimming and J lost 3 bases, with 8 bases between them. From germline, CDR1 is DFQATT and CDR2 SNEGSKA (reference sequence). The CDR3 is made up of 11 amino acids. CDR3 sequence (DNA): TGCAGTGCTCGGCGGGACTACGAGCAGTACTTC. It codes for CSARRDYEQYF.

CDR3 DNA: TGCGCCAGCTCAGTAAGGACAGGGGGCACGGGTTCACCCCTCCACTTT. Translating it yields CASSVRTGGTGSPLHF. V and J are TRBV4-3 and TRBJ1-6, with 11 nucleotides matching TRBD1. V shed 8 bases and J 9 bases; nucleotides not matched to a gene: 12. The V gene's germline CDR1 is LGHNA and CDR2 YSLEER. There are 16 residues in the CDR3.

This clone appeared a few times. This rearrangement joins TRBV28 to TRBJ2-3; 7 bases are a match to TRBD2. This CDR3 comprises 15 residues. J was trimmed by 11 bases and V by 3 bases; bases with no gene match: 14. The V gene's germline CDR1 is MDHEN and CDR2 SYDVKM. CDR3 nucleotides: TGTGCCAGCAGTTTCCCAGAAAGGGCTAGCGGCGTGCAGTATTTT. Translating it yields CASSFPERASGVQYF.

Only a few counts were recorded for this clone. The chain uses TRBV29-1 and TRBJ2-2, with a tentative D call TRBD2 (6 bases). The CDR3 has 14 amino acids. CDR1 and CDR2 from the germline V gene are SQVTM and ANQGSEA. V shed 5 bases and J shed 2 bases, with 12 bases lying between them. CDR3 nucleotides: TGCAGCGTTTCCGGGACTTCCAACACCGGGGAGCTGTTTTTT. Translated, it gives CSVSGTSNTGELFF.

Only a few counts were recorded for this clone. The chain has TRBV11-1 and TRBJ2-7; 12 bases are a match to TRBD1. Unmatched junction bases numbered 11, after V lost 6 bases and J lost 5 bases. There are 16 residues in the CDR3. Germline loops: CDR1 SGHAT, CDR2 FQDESV (reference sequence). In DNA, the CDR3 is TGTGCCAGCAGGGCCCCGGGACAGGGGGCAGGGCACGAGCAGTACTTC. Protein sequence: CASRAPGQGAGHEQYF. Full variable domain (missing parts from reference TRBV11-1 and TRBJ2-7): EAEVAQSPRYKITEKSQAVAFWCDPISGHATLYWYRQILGQGPELLVQFQDESVVDDSQLPKDRFSAERLKGVDSTLKIQPAELGDSAMYLCASRAPGQGAGHEQYFGPGTRLTVT.

J is TRBJ2-3 and V is TRBV30; no clear D. The V end was cut by 2 bases, the J end by 0 bases, with 9 bases between. The CDR3 is 14 residues long. The V gene's germline CDR1 is GTSNPN and CDR2 SVGIG (reference sequence). The DNA of the CDR3 is TGTGCCTGGAGTAATGGGCTGAGCACAGATACGCAGTATTTT. Residues: CAWSNGLSTDTQYF.

This clone has just a few counts. V usage is TRBV5-1 and J usage is TRBJ2-7; 9 positions agree with TRBD1. The J segment lost 3 bases and the V segment lost 4 bases, leaving 11 bases of the junction unmatched. Germline-derived CDR1 and CDR2 are SGHRS and YFSETQ. The CDR3 contains 16 residues. The CDR3 DNA reads TGCGCCAGCAGCAGTCCCGGGACAGGGATAATCTACGAGCAGTACTTC. This encodes CASSSPGTGIIYEQYF. Full variable domain (remainder filled in from reference TRBV5-1 and TRBJ2-7): KAGVTQTPRYLIKTRGQQVTLSCSPISGHRSVSWYQQTPGQGLQFLFEYFSETQRNKGNFPGRFSGRQFSNSRSEMNVSTLELGDSALYLCASSSPGTGIIYEQYFGPGTRLTVT.

Here the CDR3 reads CASSVTPAYEQYF. DNA of the CDR3: TGTGCCAGCAGCGTTACACCTGCCTACGAGCAGTACTTC. This rearrangement joins TRBV9 to TRBJ2-7; D not resolved. This CDR3 has 13 amino acids. The V gene lost 2 bases and the J gene lost 2 bases, with 8 bases spanning the gap. Looked up from germline, CDR1 is SGDLS and CDR2 is YYNGEE.

The CDR3 DNA follows: TGTGCCAGCAGCCGGACCGGGAACTACAATGAGCAGTTCTTC. Translated, it gives CASSRTGNYNEQFF. The chain carries TRBV28 and TRBJ2-1, with a weak D call TRBD2 (5 bases). Germline values: CDR1 MDHEN, CDR2 SYDVKM. V was cut by 6 bases and J by 3 bases, with 12 bases left in between. This CDR3 comprises 14 residues.

This clone has a handful of counts. The J gene is TRBJ1-5, the V gene TRBV30; maybe TRBD1 (5 bases). Trimming cost V 2 bases and J 7 bases, with 15 bases left between them. This CDR3 is built from 14 residues. CDR1 and CDR2 (germline): GTSNPN, SVGIG (reference sequence). This CDR3 is CAWSWEGRRQPQHF. The DNA of the CDR3 is TGTGCCTGGAGTTGGGAGGGGCGCAGGCAGCCCCAGCATTTT.